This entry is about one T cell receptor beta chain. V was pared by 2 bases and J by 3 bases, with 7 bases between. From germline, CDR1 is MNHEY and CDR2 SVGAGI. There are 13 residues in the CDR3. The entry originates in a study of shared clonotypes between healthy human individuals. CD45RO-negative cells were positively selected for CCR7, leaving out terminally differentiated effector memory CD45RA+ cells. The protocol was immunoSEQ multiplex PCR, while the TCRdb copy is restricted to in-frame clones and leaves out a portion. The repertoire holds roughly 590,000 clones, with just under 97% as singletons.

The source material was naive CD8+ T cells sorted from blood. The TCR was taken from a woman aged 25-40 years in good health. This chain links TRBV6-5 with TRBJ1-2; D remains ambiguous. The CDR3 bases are TGTGCCAGCAGTTACCAGGAGGACTATGGCTACACCTTC. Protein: CASSYQEDYGYTF.